This TCR beta chain emerged from a study of blood T cell repertoires in COVID-19. TCRdb's table, derived via immunoSEQ multiplex PCR, lists solely in-frame clones and lacks some. Altogether 200,000 to 250,000 clones are present, 85% to 90% being singletons, with the ten largest covering roughly 3%. This CDR3 spans 18 amino acids. Germline CDR1 and CDR2: LGHDT and YNNKEL (reference sequence). V lost 0 bases and J 8 bases, leaving 22 bases between the germline ends. The receptor's source is a man aged 30 to 45 with COVID-19, enrolled during active disease. The material sequenced was peripheral blood. The chain carries TRBV3-1 (or the pseudogene TRBV3-2) and TRBJ1-4, with D hard to call. CDR3 DNA: TGTGCCAGCAGCCAAGACTTCCCAATTGGAGGAGGCCACGAAAAACTGTTTTTT. It encodes CASSQDFPIGGGHEKLFF.